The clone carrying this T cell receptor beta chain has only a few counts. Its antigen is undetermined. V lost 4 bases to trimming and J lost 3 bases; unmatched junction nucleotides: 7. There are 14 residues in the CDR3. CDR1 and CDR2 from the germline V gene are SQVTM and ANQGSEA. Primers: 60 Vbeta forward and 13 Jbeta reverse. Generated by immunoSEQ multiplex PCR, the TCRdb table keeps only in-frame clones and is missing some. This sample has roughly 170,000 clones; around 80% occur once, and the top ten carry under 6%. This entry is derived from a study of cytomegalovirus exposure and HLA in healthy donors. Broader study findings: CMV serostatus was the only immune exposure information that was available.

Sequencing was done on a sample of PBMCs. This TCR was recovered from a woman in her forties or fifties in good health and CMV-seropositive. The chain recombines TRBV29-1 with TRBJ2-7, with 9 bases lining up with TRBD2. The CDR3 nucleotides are TGCAGCGTTGGGCTAGCGGGAAATCGCTACGAGCAGTACTTC. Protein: CSVGLAGNRYEQYF.